These 32 T cell receptor beta chains originate from one sample sequenced in a study of T-cell memory formation after mild COVID-19 (dated by TCRdb to about 2021). Receptor amplification or capture employed 5' RACE. Sequencing instrument: Illumina NovaSeq 6000. In-frame beta chains were kept once TCRdb had trimmed the public reads at Q25 with fastp and called clones with MiXCR. For every CDR3 protein sequence, its rows merge into one entry that carries the most common genes and DNA. The table for this sample lists 120,000 or so distinct CDR3 sequences; 5% to 6.5% of them were counted only once. The leading ten clones occupy approximately 2.3% of the sample. Sequenced input: PBMCs or a T cell subset sorted from them (not recorded which). Receptors originate from an adult woman who had mild COVID-19 (a few samples of this study predate the infection). The sample titles of this study are shuffled in the database, so cell type and time point are left out; the donor was told from shared clones.

This clonotype was seen a handful of times. This chain uses TRBV18 with TRBJ2-1; possibly TRBD1 or TRBD2 for D (6 bases each). V gave up 2 bases and J gave up 5 bases, with 25 bases separating them. This CDR3 spans 19 amino acids. Germline V gene lookup returns CDR1 KGHSH and CDR2 LQKENI. CDR3 nucleotides: TGTGCCAGCTCACCATCTCGGTCTTACAGGGTGGGACTCCACAATGAGCAGTTCTTC. Its protein product is CASSPSRSYRVGLHNEQFF.

This clonotype came up a few times. V gene TRBV18 combines with J gene TRBJ2-1, with TRBD2 matching 7 bases. The CDR3 covers 16 residues. Germline V gene sequence: CDR1 KGHSH, CDR2 LQKENI. V lost 2 bases, J lost 7 bases, and 11 bases stayed unmatched. This chain's CDR3 is CASSPYAAGDRNEQFF. CDR3 nucleotides: TGTGCCAGCTCACCATATGCGGCGGGAGATAGGAATGAGCAGTTCTTC.

This clonotype was detected many times. V and J are TRBV5-1 and TRBJ2-2; D unclear. Trimming took 2 bases from V and 4 from J, leaving 9 bases between them. Per germline, CDR1 SGHRS and CDR2 YFSETQ. The CDR3 extends over 14 amino acids. Here the CDR3 DNA reads TGCGCCAGCAGCTTTGAACTCCCCACCGGGGAGCTGTTTTTT. This translates into CASSFELPTGELFF.

This clonotype was observed a few times. The chain uses TRBV4-1 and TRBJ2-5; D is possibly TRBD1 or TRBD2 (5 bases each). Trimming took off 1 base at V and 6 bases at J, with 15 bases between the two ends. The CDR3 extends over 15 amino acids. Germline values: CDR1 MGHRA, CDR2 YSYEKL. This CDR3 reads CASSQGGGRWKTQYF. The DNA for the CDR3 is TGCGCCAGCAGCCAAGGTGGGGGACGGTGGAAGACCCAGTACTTC.

The chain employs TRBV12-3 or TRBV12-4 and TRBJ1-1; unclear D gene. The ends were cut back, 6 bases at V and 5 bases at J, with 10 bases in the middle. The CDR3 sequence is 12 residues long. The CDR3 protein is CASSPGPTEAFF. The CDR3 DNA is TGTGCCAGCAGCCCGGGCCCAACTGAAGCTTTCTTT.

This clonotype was observed a handful of times. The V gene is TRBV12-3 or TRBV12-4, the J gene TRBJ1-1; 8 bases are a match to TRBD1. CDR3 length equals 15 residues. V dropped 5 bases and J dropped 3; count of bases not matched to a gene: 8. The chain's CDR3 is CASSKDRAYDTEAFF. The CDR3 DNA reads as TGTGCCAGCAGTAAGGACAGGGCATACGACACTGAAGCTTTCTTT.

V gene TRBV11-1 combines with J gene TRBJ2-7; D is unclear. The V end was cut by 5 bases, the J end by 2 bases, with 7 bases between. This CDR3 region has 12 residues. Germline V lookup: CDR1 SGHAT, CDR2 FQDESV (reference sequence). The CDR3 bases are TGTGCCAGCAGCCCGAACGCCTACGAGCAGTACTTC. It encodes CASSPNAYEQYF.

This clonotype was recorded at least ten times. The chain uses TRBV5-1 and TRBJ2-7; weak D call: TRBD1 (5 bases). CDR1 and CDR2 (germline): SGHRS, YFSETQ. Trimming removed 0 bases from V and 3 bases from J, with 7 bases in between. This CDR3 region has 13 residues. The CDR3 DNA reads as TGCGCCAGCAGCTTGGGAGGACACTACGAGCAGTACTTC. It codes for CASSLGGHYEQYF.

The sample holds many counts of this clonotype. This chain connects TRBV20-1 to TRBJ2-3; D might be TRBD1 (5 bases). V was trimmed by 5 bases and J by 4 bases, leaving 19 bases between them. CDR1 is DFQATT, CDR2 SNEGSKA, per germline (reference sequence). This CDR3 region has 15 residues. In nucleotides, the CDR3 is TGCAGTGCTGGCTGGCCCGGCAGGGATCCAGATACGCAGTATTTT. Amino acids: CSAGWPGRDPDTQYF.

The chain carries TRBV9 and TRBJ2-3; no firm D call. The CDR3 sequence is 13 residues long. The ends were cut back, 5 bases at V and 0 bases at J, with 7 bases in the middle. Germline values: CDR1 SGDLS, CDR2 YYNGEE. CDR3 coding DNA: TGTGCCAGCAGACGGGTTAGCACAGATACGCAGTATTTT. Protein: CASRRVSTDTQYF.

This clonotype was counted between two and nine times. The chain employs TRBV14 and TRBJ1-2, with a tentative D call TRBD1 (6 bases). This CDR3 has 16 residues. Germline V lookup: CDR1 SGHDN, CDR2 FVKESK. Trimming removed 3 bases at V and 4 bases at J, with 18 bases between. The CDR3 DNA sequence: TGTGCCAGCAGCCACTACCAGGGGAGCCGTGGCTATGGCTACACCTTC. It yields the protein CASSHYQGSRGYGYTF. Full variable domain (missing parts from reference TRBV14 and TRBJ1-2): EAGVTQFPSHSVIEKGQTVTLRCDPISGHDNLYWYRRVMGKEIKFLLHFVKESKQDESGMPNNRFLAERTGGTYSTLKVQPAELEDSGVYFCASSHYQGSRGYGYTFGSGTRLTVV.

V usage is TRBV28 and J usage is TRBJ2-6; D call uncertain. Trimming stripped 7 bases from V and 2 bases from J, with 9 bases between. Germline values: CDR1 MDHEN, CDR2 SYDVKM. The CDR3 consists of 14 residues. DNA for the CDR3: TGTGCCAGCACTCGCGCCCCTGGGGCCAACGTCCTGACTTTC. This gives the protein CASTRAPGANVLTF.

This clonotype was recorded a few times. J is TRBJ2-1 and V is TRBV27; the match to TRBD2 covers 13 bases. The CDR3 spans 16 residues. V lost 8 bases to trimming and J lost 10 bases; unmatched junction nucleotides: 14. Germline-derived CDR1 and CDR2 are MNHEY and SMNVEV (reference sequence). The CDR3 loop reads CASGHGLAGVRWEQFF. The CDR3 coding sequence is TGTGCCAGCGGCCACGGACTAGCGGGGGTCAGATGGGAGCAGTTCTTC.

At least ten counts were recorded for this clonotype. This chain links TRBV3-1 with TRBJ1-2; no firm D call. CDR3 length: 13 residues. The V end lost 2 bases, the J end lost 8 bases, and 12 bases lay between the germline ends. Looked up from germline, CDR1 is LGHDT and CDR2 is YNNKEL (reference sequence). CDR3 in amino acids: CASSQPGNGGYTF. CDR3 nucleotide sequence: TGTGCCAGCAGCCAACCAGGAAATGGAGGCTACACCTTC.

The chain couples TRBV20-1 to TRBJ2-1, with TRBD2 matching over 8 bases. This CDR3 is built from 16 residues. J gave up 6 bases and V 0 bases, and 10 bases lay outside the gene matches. Germline CDR1 DFQATT, CDR2 SNEGSKA (reference sequence). CDR3 sequence reads: CSARDTSGLLINEQFF. The CDR3 DNA follows: TGCAGTGCTAGAGATACTAGCGGCTTGTTGATCAATGAGCAGTTCTTC.

The V and J genes are TRBV7-2 and TRBJ2-7; D is unclear. V shed 2 bases and J shed 1 base, with 9 bases lying between them. Germline V gives CDR1 SGHTA, CDR2 FQGNSA. The CDR3 has 14 residues. The CDR3 here is CASSLSAGSYEQYF. DNA for the CDR3: TGTGCCAGCAGCTTAAGTGCCGGATCCTACGAGCAGTACTTC.

This clonotype was observed at least ten times. This chain uses TRBV5-1 with TRBJ1-4, with a tentative D call TRBD1 (6 bases). Germline CDR1 SGHRS, CDR2 YFSETQ. The CDR3 totals 14 residues. Trimming left V 0 bases short and J 3 bases short, with 6 bases between. DNA for the CDR3: TGCGCCAGCAGCTTGGGGACAGCTAATGAAAAACTGTTTTTT. Translating gives CASSLGTANEKLFF.

This chain's CDR3 is CASSRGIAGAATDTQYF. In DNA, the CDR3 is TGTGCCAGCAGCAGGGGAATAGCGGGAGCCGCCACAGATACGCAGTATTTT. The chain recombines TRBV7-2 with TRBJ2-3; 9 nucleotides line up with TRBD2. This CDR3 spans 17 amino acids. After removal of 5 bases from V and 2 bases from J, the junction contained 11 bases not matched to a gene. Germline lookup yields CDR1 SGHTA and CDR2 FQGNSA.

This clonotype was seen a handful of times. The CDR3 DNA follows: TGTGCCAGCAGCTTTCTGGCGGGAGCCCGGGGCGAGACCCAGTACTTC. Amino acids: CASSFLAGARGETQYF. The chain uses TRBV7-2 and TRBJ2-5; 7 bases line up with TRBD2. Trimming took 3 bases from V and 5 from J; bases not matched to a gene: 12. This CDR3 is 16 amino acids long. The germline gives CDR1 SGHTA, CDR2 FQGNSA.

This clonotype was seen a handful of times. The CDR3 region is CASSLAGTRSFLYGYTF. The CDR3 region has the DNA TGTGCCAGCAGTTTAGCTGGTACTCGATCCTTCCTCTATGGCTACACCTTC. This chain uses TRBV27 with TRBJ1-2, with no clear D. This CDR3 region has 17 residues. The V gene's germline CDR1 is MNHEY and CDR2 SMNVEV (reference sequence). The ends were cut back, 2 bases at V and 4 bases at J, with 20 bases in the middle.

V is TRBV6-5 and J is TRBJ1-2; 9 positions match TRBD1. CDR3 length equals 16 residues. V trimming: 6 bases; J trimming: 1 base; junction bases outside the gene matches: 9. CDR1 and CDR2 from the germline V gene are MNHEY and SVGAGI. The CDR3 spells CASREPGQGINYGYTF. CDR3 bases: TGTGCCAGCAGAGAACCGGGACAGGGAATTAACTATGGCTACACCTTC.

There are a few counts of this clonotype. This sequence joins TRBV29-1 and TRBJ1-1; tentative D call: TRBD1 (5 bases). Germline CDR1 and CDR2: SQVTM and ANQGSEA. Deletions cut 6 bases from V and 3 bases from J, with 17 bases between. The CDR3 is 14 residues long. CDR3 nucleotides: TGCAGCGTCGCCCAGAGGGGTTCGGACACTGAAGCTTTCTTT. Residues: CSVAQRGSDTEAFF.

The chain links TRBV14 to TRBJ2-1; 16 bases are shared with TRBD2. Germline trimming cut 3 bases from V and 9 bases from J; bases unmatched to any gene: 8. The germline V gene has CDR1 SGHDN and CDR2 FVKESK. The CDR3 is 17 amino acids. CDR3 sequence (DNA): TGTGCCAGCAGCCATCGGCCGGGACTAGCGGGAGGGAGTGAGCAGTTCTTC. It is translated as CASSHRPGLAGGSEQFF.

V and J are TRBV5-1 and TRBJ2-3; TRBD2 matches at 10 bases. The V gene's germline CDR1 is SGHRS and CDR2 YFSETQ. Trimming removed 1 base from V and 8 bases from J; junction bases left unmatched: 1. The length of the CDR3 is 13 residues. CDR3 bases: TGCGCCAGCAGCTTGAGCGGGGGGGGTACGCAGTATTTT. Translated, it gives CASSLSGGGTQYF. The complete variable domain, with remaining parts taken from reference TRBV5-1 and TRBJ2-3, reads KAGVTQTPRYLIKTRGQQVTLSCSPISGHRSVSWYQQTPGQGLQFLFEYFSETQRNKGNFPGRFSGRQFSNSRSEMNVSTLELGDSALYLCASSLSGGGTQYFGPGTRLTVL.

This clonotype was detected many times. CDR3 region: CASSSPAGSYNEQFF. The CDR3 DNA reads TGTGCCAGCAGCTCACCGGCGGGATCCTACAATGAGCAGTTCTTC. V gene TRBV7-3 combines with J gene TRBJ2-1, with a possible D match to TRBD2 (6 bases). Germline V gene lookup returns CDR1 SGHTA and CDR2 FQGTGA. Trimming stripped 4 bases from V and 1 base from J, with 11 bases between. The CDR3 has 15 amino acids.

The table lists this clonotype with a few counts. The chain links TRBV5-1 to TRBJ1-5; weak D call: TRBD1 (5 bases). Germline V gene data show CDR1 as SGHRS and CDR2 as YFSETQ. This CDR3 is 15 amino acids long. The V end was cut by 1 base, the J end by 2 bases, with 10 bases between. The CDR3 reads CASSLLGGGNQPQHF. The DNA of the CDR3 is TGCGCCAGCAGCTTGTTAGGAGGGGGCAATCAGCCCCAGCATTTT.

This clonotype was counted ten times or more. This chain uses TRBV15 with TRBJ2-5, with D possibly being TRBD1 (5 bases). The germline V and J ends were trimmed by 0 bases and 0 bases, with 8 bases remaining between them. Per the germline V gene, CDR1 is LNHNV and CDR2 is YYDKDF (reference sequence). The CDR3 is 15 amino acids. CDR3 in DNA: TGTGCCACCAGCAGAGAGCTGACAGACCAAGAGACCCAGTACTTC. Amino acids: CATSRELTDQETQYF.

This chain uses TRBV27 with TRBJ1-6; 7 bases align to TRBD1. Looked up from germline, CDR1 is MNHEY and CDR2 is SMNVEV (reference sequence). The length of the CDR3 is 14 residues. Germline trimming cut 6 bases from V and 8 bases from J; bases unmatched to any gene: 7. The CDR3 nucleotides read TGTGCCAGCAGCCTGACAGGGCATTATTCACCCCTCCACTTT. It yields the protein CASSLTGHYSPLHF.

This clonotype turned up a few times. The CDR3 coding sequence is TGTGCCAGCCGCGGCCGGCTCAGGGACACCGGGGAGCTGTTTTTT. It specifies CASRGRLRDTGELFF. The rearrangement links TRBV2 to TRBJ2-2; D is perhaps TRBD1 (5 bases). The V end was cut by 8 bases, the J end by 3 bases, with 16 bases between. The germline gives CDR1 SNHLY, CDR2 FYNNEI. The CDR3 is 15 amino acids.

The table lists this clonotype with many counts. The chain employs TRBV12-3 or TRBV12-4 and TRBJ2-4; TRBD2 matches at 11 bases. After removal of 4 bases from V and 2 bases from J, the junction contained 7 bases not matched to a gene. The CDR3 has 17 residues. The chain's CDR3 is CASSYGLAGMTKNIQYF. CDR3 DNA sequence: TGTGCCAGCAGTTATGGACTAGCGGGTATGACCAAAAACATTCAGTACTTC.

The chain is built from TRBV27 and TRBJ2-7, with 8 nucleotides matching TRBD1. Trimming at V came to 5 bases and at J to 0 bases, leaving 6 bases not matched to a gene. Germline values: CDR1 MNHEY, CDR2 SMNVEV (reference sequence). This CDR3 spans 15 amino acids. The CDR3 DNA follows: TGTGCCAGCAGTCCGGGACAGGTGGGCTCCTACGAGCAGTACTTC. Encoded protein: CASSPGQVGSYEQYF.

This clonotype was found a few times. The chain employs TRBV20-1 and TRBJ1-6; D is perhaps TRBD1 (5 bases). The length of the CDR3 is 18 residues. Germline loops: CDR1 DFQATT, CDR2 SNEGSKA (reference sequence). V lost 4 bases and J 5 bases, leaving 24 bases between the germline ends. In DNA form, the CDR3 reads TGCAGTGCTAACAAGAGGGGTCGTGGGCGAATTAATAATTCACCCCTCCACTTT. Protein: CSANKRGRGRINNSPLHF.